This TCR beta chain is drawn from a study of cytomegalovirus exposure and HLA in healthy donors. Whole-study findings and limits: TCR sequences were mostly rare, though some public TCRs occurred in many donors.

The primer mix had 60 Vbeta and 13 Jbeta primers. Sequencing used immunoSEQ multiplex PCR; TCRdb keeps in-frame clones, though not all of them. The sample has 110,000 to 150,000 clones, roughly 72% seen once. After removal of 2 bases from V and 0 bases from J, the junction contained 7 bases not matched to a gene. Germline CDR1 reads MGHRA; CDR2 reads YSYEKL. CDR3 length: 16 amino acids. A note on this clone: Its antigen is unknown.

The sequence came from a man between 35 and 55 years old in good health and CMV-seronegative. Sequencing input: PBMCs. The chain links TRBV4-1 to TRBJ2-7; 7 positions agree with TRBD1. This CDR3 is CASSQPRTGGSYEQYF. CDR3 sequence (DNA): TGCGCCAGCAGCCAACCCAGGACAGGAGGCTCCTACGAGCAGTACTTC.